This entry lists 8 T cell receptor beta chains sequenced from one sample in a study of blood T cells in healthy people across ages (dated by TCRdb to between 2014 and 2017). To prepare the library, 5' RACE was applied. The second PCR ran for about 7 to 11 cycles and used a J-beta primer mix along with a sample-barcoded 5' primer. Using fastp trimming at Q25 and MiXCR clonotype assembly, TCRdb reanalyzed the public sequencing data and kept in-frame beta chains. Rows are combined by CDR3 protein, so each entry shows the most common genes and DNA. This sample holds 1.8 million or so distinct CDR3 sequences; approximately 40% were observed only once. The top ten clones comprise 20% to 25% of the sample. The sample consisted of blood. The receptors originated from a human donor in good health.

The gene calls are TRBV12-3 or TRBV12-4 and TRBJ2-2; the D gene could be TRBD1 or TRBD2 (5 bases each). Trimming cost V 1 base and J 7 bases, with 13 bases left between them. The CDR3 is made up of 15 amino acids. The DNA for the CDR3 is TGTGCCAGCAGTTTAGAGAGGGGCGCGAGCGGGGAGCTGTTTTTT. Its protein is CASSLERGASGELFF.

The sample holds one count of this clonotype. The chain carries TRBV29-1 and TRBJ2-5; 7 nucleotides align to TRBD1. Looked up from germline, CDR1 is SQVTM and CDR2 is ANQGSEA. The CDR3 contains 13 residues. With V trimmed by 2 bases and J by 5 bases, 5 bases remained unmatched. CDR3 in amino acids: CSVERGRLETQYF. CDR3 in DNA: TGCAGCGTTGAAAGGGGGCGGTTGGAGACCCAGTACTTC.

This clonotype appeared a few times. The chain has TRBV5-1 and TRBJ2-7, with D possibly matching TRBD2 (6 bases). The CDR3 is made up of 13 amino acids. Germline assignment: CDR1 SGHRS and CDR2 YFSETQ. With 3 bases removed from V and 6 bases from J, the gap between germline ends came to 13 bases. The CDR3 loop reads CASSSTSSGEQYF. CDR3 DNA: TGCGCCAGCAGCTCTACTAGCTCCGGCGAGCAGTACTTC. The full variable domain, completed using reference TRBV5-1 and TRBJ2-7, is KAGVTQTPRYLIKTRGQQVTLSCSPISGHRSVSWYQQTPGQGLQFLFEYFSETQRNKGNFPGRFSGRQFSNSRSEMNVSTLELGDSALYLCASSSTSSGEQYFGPGTRLTVT.

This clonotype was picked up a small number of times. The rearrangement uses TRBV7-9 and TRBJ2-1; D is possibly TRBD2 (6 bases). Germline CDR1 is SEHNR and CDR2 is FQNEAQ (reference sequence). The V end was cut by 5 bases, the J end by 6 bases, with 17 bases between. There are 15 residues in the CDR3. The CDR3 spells CASSPGDGLSNEQFF. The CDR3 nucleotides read TGTGCCAGCAGCCCGGGGGACGGCCTGAGCAATGAGCAGTTCTTC.

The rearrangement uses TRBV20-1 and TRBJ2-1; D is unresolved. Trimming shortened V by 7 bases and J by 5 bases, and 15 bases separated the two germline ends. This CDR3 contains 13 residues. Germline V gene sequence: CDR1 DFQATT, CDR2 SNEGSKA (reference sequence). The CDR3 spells CSVGTPKHNEQFF. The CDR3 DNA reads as TGCAGTGTGGGCACACCTAAACACAATGAGCAGTTCTTC.

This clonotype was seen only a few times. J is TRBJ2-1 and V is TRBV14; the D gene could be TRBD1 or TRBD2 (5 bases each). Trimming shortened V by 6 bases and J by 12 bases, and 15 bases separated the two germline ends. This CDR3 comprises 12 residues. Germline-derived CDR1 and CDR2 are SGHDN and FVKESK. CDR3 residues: CASSPGALRQFF. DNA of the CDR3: TGTGCCAGCAGTCCCGGGGCCCTGCGGCAGTTCTTC.

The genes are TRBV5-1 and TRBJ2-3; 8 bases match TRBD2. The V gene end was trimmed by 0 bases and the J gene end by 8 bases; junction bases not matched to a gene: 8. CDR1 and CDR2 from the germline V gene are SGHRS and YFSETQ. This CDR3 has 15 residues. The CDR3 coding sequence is TGCGCCAGCAGCTTGGATGTGGCGGGGGGAGGTACGCAGTATTTT. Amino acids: CASSLDVAGGGTQYF.

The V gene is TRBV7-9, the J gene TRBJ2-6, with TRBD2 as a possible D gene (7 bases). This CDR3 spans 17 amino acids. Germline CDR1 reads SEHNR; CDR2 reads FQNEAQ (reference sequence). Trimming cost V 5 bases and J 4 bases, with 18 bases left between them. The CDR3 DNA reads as TGTGCCAGCAGCCTCCGCGGGGGCGCAAAAGGGGCCAACGTCCTGACTTTC. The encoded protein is CASSLRGGAKGANVLTF. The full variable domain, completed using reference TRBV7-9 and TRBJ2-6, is DTGVSQNPRHKITKRGQNVTFRCDPISEHNRLYWYRQTLGQGPEFLTYFQNEAQLEKSRLLSDRFSAERPKGSFSTLEIQRTEQGDSAMYLCASSLRGGAKGANVLTFGAGSRLTVL.